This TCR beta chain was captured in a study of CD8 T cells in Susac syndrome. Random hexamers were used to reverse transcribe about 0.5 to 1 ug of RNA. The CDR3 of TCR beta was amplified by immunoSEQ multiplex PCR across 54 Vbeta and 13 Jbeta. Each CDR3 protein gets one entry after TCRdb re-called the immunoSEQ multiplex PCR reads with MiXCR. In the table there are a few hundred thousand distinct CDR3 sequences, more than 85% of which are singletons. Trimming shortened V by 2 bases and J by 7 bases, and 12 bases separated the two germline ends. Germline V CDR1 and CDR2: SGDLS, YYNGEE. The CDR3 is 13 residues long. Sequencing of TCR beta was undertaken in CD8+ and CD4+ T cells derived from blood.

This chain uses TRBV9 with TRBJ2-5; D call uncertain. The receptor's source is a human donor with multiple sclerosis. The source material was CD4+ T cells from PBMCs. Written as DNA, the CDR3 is TGTGCCAGCAGCGTCGCCTCTTGGGGGACCCAGTACTTC. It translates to CASSVASWGTQYF.